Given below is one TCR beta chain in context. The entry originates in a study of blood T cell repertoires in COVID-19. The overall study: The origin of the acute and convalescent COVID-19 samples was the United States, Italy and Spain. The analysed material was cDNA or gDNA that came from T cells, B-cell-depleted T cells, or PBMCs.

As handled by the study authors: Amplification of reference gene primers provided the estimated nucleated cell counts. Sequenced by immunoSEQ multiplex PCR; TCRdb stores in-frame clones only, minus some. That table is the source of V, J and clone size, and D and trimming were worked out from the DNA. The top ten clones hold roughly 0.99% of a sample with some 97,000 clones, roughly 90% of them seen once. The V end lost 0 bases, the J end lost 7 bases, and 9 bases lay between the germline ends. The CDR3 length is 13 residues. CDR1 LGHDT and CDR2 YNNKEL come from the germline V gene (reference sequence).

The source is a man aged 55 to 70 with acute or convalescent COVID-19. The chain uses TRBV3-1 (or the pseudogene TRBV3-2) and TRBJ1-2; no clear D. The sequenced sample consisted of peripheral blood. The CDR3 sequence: CASSQDAGRGYTF. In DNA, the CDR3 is TGTGCCAGCAGCCAAGATGCCGGTCGTGGCTACACCTTC.